This section outlines one T cell receptor beta chain sequence together with its context. This sample is part of a study of cytotoxic CD8 clonotypes in ibrutinib-treated CLL. Looking at the study overall: Samples yielded averages of some 240,000 productive templates and over 90,000 productive rearrangements.

Trimming took 4 bases from V and 6 from J; bases not matched to a gene: 9. Germline V lookup: CDR1 MNHNS, CDR2 SASEGT. This CDR3 contains 14 residues. Depths of 1 in 200,000 to 1 in 1 million T cells were the sequencing target. Repertoires were generated with immunoSEQ multiplex PCR, while TCRdb's copy carries only in-frame clones and drops some. The profile covers fewer than 400,000 clones, with approximately 67% appearing a single time and roughly 6% taken by the ten largest. The source is a human donor with chronic lymphocytic leukemia. V gene TRBV6-1 combines with J gene TRBJ2-7; 7 bases agree with TRBD1. Sequenced material: PBMCs, taken after 36 months of ibrutinib treatment. CDR3 in amino acids: CASSGQGAPLEQYF. The CDR3 DNA reads as TGTGCCAGCAGTGGACAGGGAGCCCCTCTCGAGCAGTACTTC.